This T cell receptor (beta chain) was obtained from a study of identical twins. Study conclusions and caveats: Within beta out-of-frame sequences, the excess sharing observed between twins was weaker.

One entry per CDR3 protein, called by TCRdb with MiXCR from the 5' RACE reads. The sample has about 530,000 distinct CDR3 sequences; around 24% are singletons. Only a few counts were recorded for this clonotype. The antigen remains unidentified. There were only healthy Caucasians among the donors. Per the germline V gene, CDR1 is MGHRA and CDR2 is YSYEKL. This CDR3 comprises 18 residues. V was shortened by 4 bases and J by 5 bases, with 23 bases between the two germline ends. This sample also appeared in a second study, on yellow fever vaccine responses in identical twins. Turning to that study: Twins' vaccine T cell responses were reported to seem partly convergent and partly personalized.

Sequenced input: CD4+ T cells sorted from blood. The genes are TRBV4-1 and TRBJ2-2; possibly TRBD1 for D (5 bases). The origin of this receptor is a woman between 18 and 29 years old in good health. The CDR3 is CASSLSSPAGIGTGELFF. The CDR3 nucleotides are TGCGCCAGCAGCCTGAGTTCTCCCGCAGGGATTGGTACCGGGGAGCTGTTTTTT.